The 8 T cell receptor beta chains presented below share a single source sample, sequenced in a study of cytomegalovirus exposure and HLA in healthy donors. The primer mix had 60 Vbeta and 13 Jbeta primers. Profiling relied on immunoSEQ multiplex PCR, and the TCRdb table lists in-frame clones only, not all of them. The profile shows about 160,000 clones, approximately 80% of them singletons. Sequencing was performed on PBMCs. The origin of the receptors is a female donor in good health and CMV-seronegative.

The count of this clone is one. This chain joins TRBV4-3 and TRBJ2-5; 7 nucleotides align to TRBD2. This CDR3 comprises 15 residues. From germline, CDR1 is LGHNA and CDR2 YSLEER. Unmatched junction bases numbered 9, after V lost 0 bases and J lost 8 bases. For the CDR3, the DNA is TGCGCCAGCAGCCAAGATAGGACTAGGTTTATAACCCAGTACTTC. This translates into CASSQDRTRFITQYF.

To note about this clone: Other DNA sequences in this sample translate to the same CDR3. The chain's CDR3 is CASRRGQRTDTQYF. In nucleotides, the CDR3 is TGTGCCAGCAGGCGAGGACAGCGCACAGATACGCAGTATTTT. V is TRBV6-5 and J is TRBJ2-3, with D perhaps TRBD1 (6 bases). The CDR3 runs 14 residues. Germline V gene data show CDR1 as MNHEY and CDR2 as SVGAGI. Trimming cost V 6 bases and J 1 base, with 11 bases left between them.

In its sample, this clone was seen once. The rearrangement joins TRBV4-3 to TRBJ2-1; TRBD2 matches 7 bases. The ends lost 0 bases at V and 12 bases at J; junction bases unmatched: 11. Germline V gene lookup returns CDR1 LGHNA and CDR2 YSLEER. The length of the CDR3 is 15 residues. The CDR3 is CASSQDVQASGGQFF. The CDR3 nucleotides are TGCGCCAGCAGCCAAGACGTACAAGCCTCGGGGGGGCAGTTCTTC.

The genes are TRBV2 and TRBJ2-7, with a tentative D call TRBD1 (5 bases). Per germline, CDR1 SNHLY and CDR2 FYNNEI. The V end was cut by 6 bases, the J end by 5 bases, with 11 bases between. The CDR3 contains 12 residues. Here the CDR3 reads CASSLLRDEQYF. CDR3 bases: TGTGCCAGCAGCCTCCTCAGGGACGAGCAGTACTTC.

This chain joins TRBV9 and TRBJ1-6, with D perhaps matching TRBD1 (5 bases). Germline loops: CDR1 SGDLS, CDR2 YYNGEE. The CDR3 sequence is 17 residues long. The V gene lost 0 bases and the J gene lost 6 bases, with 16 bases spanning the gap. CDR3 sequence reads: CASSVESTVGSNSPLHF. CDR3 nucleotides: TGTGCCAGCAGCGTAGAATCGACAGTCGGGAGTAATTCACCCCTCCACTTT.

The chain carries TRBV6-5 and TRBJ1-5; D gene ambiguous. CDR3 length: 14 residues. Germline-derived CDR1 and CDR2 are MNHEY and SVGAGI. The V end was cut by 3 bases, the J end by 7 bases, with 13 bases between. In DNA form, the CDR3 reads TGTGCCAGCAGTTATGCGGGTTTGGGGCAGCCCCAGCATTTT. As protein: CASSYAGLGQPQHF.

This clone was detected only a few times. The CDR3 region has the DNA TGTGCCTGGGGACTCGACGCTACTACCCCGCCCCAGCATTTT. Protein sequence: CAWGLDATTPPQHF. This chain uses TRBV30 with TRBJ1-5, with D hard to call. Trimming left V 5 bases short and J 9 bases short, with 20 bases between. The CDR3 covers 14 residues. The germline V gene has CDR1 GTSNPN and CDR2 SVGIG (reference sequence).

V usage is TRBV7-2 and J usage is TRBJ2-3; D remains unclear. The V and J ends lost 1 base and 5 bases respectively, with 13 bases between them. Germline CDR1 and CDR2: SGHTA and FQGNSA. This CDR3 has 15 residues. The CDR3 nucleotides read TGTGCCAGCAGCTTAGGGAACAGACAAGTAGATACGCAGTATTTT. Translation: CASSLGNRQVDTQYF.